What follows are 24 T cell receptor beta chains derived from one specimen sequenced in a study of CD8 T cells in ankylosing spondylitis. TCRdb fed the 5' RACE reads into MiXCR, producing one record per CDR3 protein. The sample includes approximately 210,000 distinct CDR3 sequences, around 13% of them seen just once. The source material was blood, either unsorted or a sorted T cell fraction (not recorded which). The receptors stem from a male donor with ankylosing spondylitis or in good health (not recorded which).

This clonotype appeared a few times. The chain employs TRBV10-3 and TRBJ2-2; possibly TRBD2 for D (5 bases). Germline values: CDR1 ENHRY, CDR2 SYGVKD. The CDR3 covers 16 residues. Trimming took off 6 bases at V and 1 base at J, with 15 bases between the two ends. The CDR3 DNA follows: TGTGCCATCAGGAGAGGGCCACAAATGAACACCGGGGAGCTGTTTTTT. Encoded protein: CAIRRGPQMNTGELFF.

This clonotype occurred a few times. The V call is TRBV11-3, the J call TRBJ2-1; D might be TRBD1 or TRBD2, each matching 5 bases. Germline V gives CDR1 SGHNT, CDR2 YENEEA. The V gene lost 5 bases and the J gene lost 9 bases, with 17 bases spanning the gap. CDR3 size: 14 residues. This chain's CDR3 is CASSPGARQGEQFF. DNA of the CDR3: TGTGCCAGCAGCCCCGGGGCCAGGCAGGGTGAGCAGTTCTTC.

The sample holds a few counts of this clonotype. The chain employs TRBV9 and TRBJ2-1; 9 nucleotides align to TRBD2. From germline, CDR1 is SGDLS and CDR2 YYNGEE. This CDR3 is built from 17 residues. V shed 4 bases and J 5 bases; nucleotides not matched to a gene: 13. The CDR3 protein is CASSPFGGRVGNNEQFF. In DNA form, the CDR3 reads TGTGCCAGCAGCCCTTTTGGCGGGAGGGTGGGGAACAATGAGCAGTTCTTC.

The J gene is TRBJ2-2, the V gene TRBV12-3 or TRBV12-4, with 10 positions matching TRBD2. CDR3 size: 15 residues. Unmatched junction bases numbered 2, after V lost 3 bases and J lost 4 bases. The CDR3 DNA follows: TGTGCCAGCAGTTTTAAGCGGGGGGGCACCGGGGAGCTGTTTTTT. This codes for CASSFKRGGTGELFF.

This clonotype appeared a few times. This sequence joins TRBV14 and TRBJ2-6; D is perhaps TRBD2 (6 bases). V gave up 1 base and J gave up 2 bases, with 21 bases separating them. This CDR3 is 20 amino acids long. Germline loops: CDR1 SGHDN, CDR2 FVKESK. CDR3 sequence reads: CASSQVGGLPHRAGANVLTF. For the CDR3, the DNA is TGTGCCAGCAGCCAAGTCGGGGGACTCCCTCATCGGGCTGGGGCCAACGTCCTGACTTTC.

The gene calls are TRBV12-3 or TRBV12-4 and TRBJ2-1; TRBD1 aligns across 7 bases. Germline trimming cut 0 bases from V and 4 bases from J; bases unmatched to any gene: 6. This CDR3 is 16 amino acids long. DNA for the CDR3: TGTGCCAGCAGTTTAGCGCCAGGGACAGAATACAATGAGCAGTTCTTC. Translating gives CASSLAPGTEYNEQFF.

This clonotype was detected only a few times. The chain has TRBV25-1 and TRBJ1-2, with 10 bases matching TRBD1. Germline V gene sequence: CDR1 MGHDK, CDR2 SYGVNS. CDR3 length: 15 residues. V lost 3 bases to trimming and J lost 3 bases; unmatched junction nucleotides: 4. The CDR3 coding sequence is TGTGCCAGCAGTGACTGGACAGGGGGGGACTATGGCTACACCTTC. Encoded protein: CASSDWTGGDYGYTF.

The chain couples TRBV19 to TRBJ2-2; no reliable D call. The germline V gene has CDR1 LNHDA and CDR2 SQIVND (reference sequence). CDR3 length equals 14 residues. Trimming left V 9 bases short and J 0 bases short, with 11 bases between. Written as DNA, the CDR3 is TGTGCCAGCCAGCCGGGCCCGAACACCGGGGAGCTGTTTTTT. Translating gives CASQPGPNTGELFF.

This clonotype was picked up a small number of times. J is TRBJ1-1 and V is TRBV6-2 or TRBV6-3; maybe TRBD1 (6 bases). CDR1 is MNHEY, CDR2 SVGEGT, per germline. The CDR3 has 14 amino acids. With 0 bases removed from V and 5 bases from J, the gap between germline ends came to 10 bases. CDR3 sequence (DNA): TGTGCCAGCAGTTACTCCCCAGGGGTAACTGAAGCTTTCTTT. This gives the protein CASSYSPGVTEAFF.

This clonotype has a handful of counts. The chain couples TRBV5-6 to TRBJ2-1; 7 bases map to TRBD1. The CDR3 is 14 residues long. V trimming: 4 bases; J trimming: 8 bases; junction bases outside the gene matches: 9. CDR1 is SGHDT and CDR2 is YYEEEE in the germline V gene. CDR3 nucleotides: TGTGCCAGCAGCACTCGACAGGGTAGCTATGAGCAGTTCTTC. It specifies CASSTRQGSYEQFF.

This clonotype turned up a few times. The gene calls are TRBV27 and TRBJ2-7; no clear D gene. Looked up from germline, CDR1 is MNHEY and CDR2 is SMNVEV (reference sequence). The CDR3 spans 11 residues. The ends were cut back, 6 bases at V and 4 bases at J, with 7 bases in the middle. The CDR3 region is CASRFTYEQYF. In nucleotides, the CDR3 is TGTGCCAGCAGATTTACTTACGAGCAGTACTTC.

This clonotype was counted many times. The chain has TRBV4-2 and TRBJ2-2; TRBD2 is a possible D gene (6 bases). The CDR3 has 16 amino acids. The V gene's germline CDR1 is LGHNA and CDR2 YNFKEQ. V was trimmed by 0 bases and J by 1 base, leaving 9 bases between them. CDR3 DNA: TGTGCCAGCAGCCAAGAGGAGGGACTGAACACCGGGGAGCTGTTTTTT. It encodes CASSQEEGLNTGELFF.

This clonotype was recorded many times. The chain combines TRBV5-1 with TRBJ2-2; D possibly corresponds to TRBD1 (5 bases). V lost 4 bases and J 5 bases, leaving 18 bases between the germline ends. The length of the CDR3 is 16 residues. In germline, CDR1 is SGHRS, CDR2 YFSETQ. DNA of the CDR3: TGCGCCAGCAGCAGGAGCCGCAGGGTCGGAACCGGGGAGCTGTTTTTT. Translating it yields CASSRSRRVGTGELFF.

The chain is built from TRBV3-1 and TRBJ1-2; D gene ambiguous. CDR1 LGHDT and CDR2 YNNKEL come from the germline V gene (reference sequence). V shed 1 base and J shed 4 bases, with 19 bases lying between them. The CDR3 runs 17 residues. CDR3 coding DNA: TGTGCCAGCAGCCAAGCAAGGGTACAGAGACTTGCCTATGGCTACACCTTC. It is translated as CASSQARVQRLAYGYTF.

The table lists this clonotype with a few counts. This chain uses TRBV4-1 with TRBJ1-6, with 9 nucleotides matching TRBD1. V gave up 4 bases and J gave up 4 bases; unmatched junction bases: 11. This CDR3 has 18 amino acids. The V gene's germline CDR1 is MGHRA and CDR2 YSYEKL. CDR3: CASSPQSGQGGYNSPLHF. As DNA, the CDR3 is TGCGCCAGCAGCCCCCAGTCGGGACAGGGAGGATATAATTCACCCCTCCACTTT.

The chain links TRBV27 to TRBJ2-3; D is undetermined. The CDR3 is made up of 14 amino acids. Germline-derived CDR1 and CDR2 are MNHEY and SMNVEV (reference sequence). Trimming cost V 7 bases and J 0 bases, with 11 bases left between them. The CDR3, as DNA: TGTGCCAGCACCTCGGGCCCAAGCACAGATACGCAGTATTTT. Its translation: CASTSGPSTDTQYF.

In its sample, this clonotype was seen a few times. The chain has TRBV2 and TRBJ1-4; D is perhaps TRBD1 (6 bases). This CDR3 spans 12 amino acids. V lost 7 bases and J 8 bases, leaving 11 bases between the germline ends. Germline V gene data show CDR1 as SNHLY and CDR2 as FYNNEI. The CDR3 coding sequence is TGTGCCAGCACCCCAGGGGTGGAAAAACTGTTTTTT. It encodes CASTPGVEKLFF. The full variable domain, rest sourced from reference TRBV2 and TRBJ1-4, is EPEVTQTPSHQVTQMGQEVILRCVPISNHLYFYWYRQILGQKVEFLVSFYNNEISEKSEIFDDQFSVERPDGSNFTLKIRSTKLEDSAMYFCASTPGVEKLFFGSGTQLSVL.

The sample holds a few counts of this clonotype. V usage is TRBV11-1 and J usage is TRBJ2-1; 7 nucleotides match TRBD1. The J segment lost 0 bases and the V segment lost 4 bases, leaving 12 bases of the junction unmatched. Germline V lookup: CDR1 SGHAT, CDR2 FQDESV (reference sequence). This CDR3 has 18 amino acids. CDR3 protein: CASSSLQGVVSSYNEQFF. CDR3 nucleotide sequence: TGTGCCAGCAGCTCCCTCCAGGGGGTGGTTAGCTCCTACAATGAGCAGTTCTTC.

This clonotype occurred many times. The chain has TRBV20-1 and TRBJ2-7; D is perhaps TRBD1 or TRBD2 (5 bases each). Looked up from germline, CDR1 is DFQATT and CDR2 is SNEGSKA (reference sequence). Trimming stripped 2 bases from V and 4 bases from J, with 15 bases between. The CDR3 consists of 14 residues. For the CDR3, the DNA is TGCAGTGCTAGAATGGGGGAAGGGATTTACGAGCAGTACTTC. It specifies CSARMGEGIYEQYF.

The rearrangement joins TRBV6-5 to TRBJ2-7; TRBD1 might be the D (5 bases). The CDR3 totals 14 residues. V was trimmed by 0 bases and J by 2 bases, leaving 8 bases between them. CDR1 is MNHEY, CDR2 SVGAGI, per germline. The DNA of the CDR3 is TGTGCCAGCAGTTACTCTAGACAGACCTACGAGCAGTACTTC. This codes for CASSYSRQTYEQYF.

This clonotype has a handful of counts. The rearrangement links TRBV5-8 to TRBJ1-1, with D unresolved. Germline V CDR1 and CDR2: SGHTS, YDEGEE. V shed 1 base and J shed 1 base, with 11 bases lying between them. The CDR3 extends over 15 amino acids. As DNA, the CDR3 is TGTGCCAGCAGCTTGTGGGGAGGGCAGAACACTGAAGCTTTCTTT. Amino acids: CASSLWGGQNTEAFF.

The rearrangement links TRBV10-3 to TRBJ1-1; no clear D. Germline V gives CDR1 ENHRY, CDR2 SYGVKD. This CDR3 comprises 13 residues. The V end was cut by 4 bases, the J end by 1 base, with 7 bases between. Written as DNA, the CDR3 is TGTGCCATCAGTGGTTTAGGGAACACTGAAGCTTTCTTT. Translating gives CAISGLGNTEAFF.

This chain joins TRBV6-4 and TRBJ2-1; 11 positions agree with TRBD2. The junction had 7 bases not matched to a gene; V was cut back by 6 bases and J by 6 bases. This CDR3 has 15 residues. Germline CDR1 reads MRHNA; CDR2 reads SNTAGT. CDR3 region: CASSVLAGEGNEQFF. Written as DNA, the CDR3 is TGTGCCAGCAGCGTACTAGCGGGAGAGGGCAATGAGCAGTTCTTC.

In its sample, this clonotype was seen many times. J is TRBJ1-1 and V is TRBV5-1; D may be TRBD1 (6 bases). V dropped 2 bases and J dropped 5 bases, with 13 bases sitting between them. Germline loops: CDR1 SGHRS, CDR2 YFSETQ. The CDR3 spans 14 residues. CDR3 amino acids: CASSFEGGVTEAFF. CDR3 sequence (DNA): TGCGCCAGCAGCTTTGAGGGGGGTGTAACTGAAGCTTTCTTT.